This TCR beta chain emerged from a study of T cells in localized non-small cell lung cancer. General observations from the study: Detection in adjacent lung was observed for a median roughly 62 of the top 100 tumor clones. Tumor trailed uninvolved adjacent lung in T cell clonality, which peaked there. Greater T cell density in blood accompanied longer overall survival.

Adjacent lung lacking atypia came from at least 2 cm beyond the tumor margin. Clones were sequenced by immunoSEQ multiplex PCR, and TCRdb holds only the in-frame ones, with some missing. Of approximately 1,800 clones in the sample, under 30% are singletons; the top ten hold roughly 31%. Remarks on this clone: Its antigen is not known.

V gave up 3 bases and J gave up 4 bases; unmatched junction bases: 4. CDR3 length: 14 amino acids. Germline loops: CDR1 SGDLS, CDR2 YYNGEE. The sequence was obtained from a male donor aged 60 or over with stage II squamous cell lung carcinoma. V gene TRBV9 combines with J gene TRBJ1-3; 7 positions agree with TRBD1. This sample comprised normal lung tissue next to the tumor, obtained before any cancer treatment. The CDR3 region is CASSGPGQGNTIYF. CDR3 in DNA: TGTGCCAGCAGCGGACCGGGACAGGGAAACACCATATATTTT.